This TCR beta chain derives from a study of T cells after yellow fever vaccination (dated by TCRdb to the late 2010s). About the study as a whole: The SMART-Seq v4 Ultra Low Input RNA kit was used to prepare libraries from fractions with low cell numbers. To follow T-cell clones before and after both primary and booster YFV17D yellow fever vaccination, bulk TCR alpha and beta repertoires underwent longitudinal sequencing. Two healthy male donors, one aged 18 to 30 and one aged 30 to 40 years, were included in the cohort. Blood was collected at multiple timepoints before and after primary and secondary immunization, and bulk PBMC replicates and cell subsets were isolated.

The meaning of the sample's treatment or condition label: live attenuated yellow fever vaccine strain. At every blood-draw timepoint, two biological replicates of bulk PBMCs were collected. A standard Ficoll-Paque protocol was used to isolate PBMCs from peripheral blood. RNA was extracted with TriZol from bulk PBMCs, CD4 and CD8 fractions, and dextramer-positive and dextramer-negative fractions. V is trimmed back by 7 bases and J by 5 bases, and the junction contains 7 bases that no gene match accounts for. The cysteine opens and the phenylalanine closes a CDR3 of 15 amino acids. CDR3 DNA is the only sequence kept; it has 45 bases, read in frame from the first base. CDR1 and CDR2, per the germline V gene (reference sequence), are MNHNY and SVGAGI. Broader findings and caveats from the paper: After the booster, most of the clones that had expanded following primary vaccination were detected again (approximately 95% of CD4 and around 88% of CD8), which suggests that memory was broadly maintained. A small share of clonotypes was detected in both CD4 and CD8 compartments, with the overlap likely arising from convergent recombination. The secondary T-cell response was weaker than the primary response but faster, peaking on day 5 instead of day 15. Only a couple of donors were included in the study, so the extent to which the findings can be generalized is limited. Computational filtering was needed because FACS-sorted repertoires could contain abundant contaminating clonotypes from the bulk population.

This clonotype was seen many times. Its antigen remains undetermined. No per-base quality is available; no much larger clone lies one base away. For sequencing, an Illumina NovaSeq 6000 was employed. Synthesis of TCR cDNA relied on 5'RACE template switching, a step that introduced a universal primer site along with unique molecular identifiers. Priming for cDNA synthesis came from both the TCR alpha and TCR beta constant segments. Library amplification used two PCR steps, and the second PCR step added sample barcodes and sequencing adapters. Sequencing of libraries was done on Illumina HiSeq 2500 (2x100 bp) or NovaSeq (2x150 bp). Regarding the original processing steps: Demultiplexing of reads and collapsing into UMI consensus sequences were performed with MIGEC, and V(D)J alignment was carried out with MiXCR. Vaccine-responding clonotypes were defined with edgeR using replicate PBMC samples, requiring FDR below 0.01 and a log2 fold change above 5 up to day 15. Bulk clonotypes were assigned CD4 or CD8 identity according to which sequenced CD4 or CD8 repertoire held them at higher abundance. Using fastp trimming at Q25 and MiXCR clonotype assembly, TCRdb reanalyzed the public sequencing data and kept in-frame beta chains. Rows are unified per CDR3 protein, each entry keeping the most common DNA and genes. The V and J calls and clone size are TCRdb's, not the authors'. This sample is represented by about 250,000 distinct CDR3 sequences; about 3.5% of them were singletons. The ten largest clones add up to around 19% of the sample.

Here the chain combines TRBV6-6 and TRBJ2-3; 12 middle bases align to TRBD2. The material was PBMCs, obtained 15 days after the yellow fever booster vaccination. The TCR originated in a man in his late teens or twenties who received the YFV17D yellow fever vaccine. The bases are TGTGCCAGCATTCCTAGCGGGGGGGCCGGAGATACGCAGTATTTT. Its product reads: CASIPSGGAGDTQYF.